Below, 16 T cell receptor beta chains from the same sample are listed, as sequenced in a study of control samples from healthy donors and cancer patients. Produced via immunoSEQ multiplex PCR; TCRdb's table is partial and in-frame only. The repertoire holds about 120,000 clones, with around nine tenths as singletons. Input material: blood. The origin of the receptors is a man aged 25 to 45 in good health.

The chain is built from TRBV3-1 (or the pseudogene TRBV3-2) and TRBJ1-2; possibly TRBD1 for D (5 bases). The CDR3 covers 14 residues. Germline CDR1 reads LGHDT; CDR2 reads YNNKEL (reference sequence). V lost 0 bases to trimming and J lost 5 bases, with 10 bases between them. The CDR3 DNA sequence: TGTGCCAGCAGCCAAGATCTCGGGGGGTATGGCTACACCTTC. Amino acids: CASSQDLGGYGYTF.

The chain links TRBV30 to TRBJ2-7, with 9 bases identical to TRBD2. Germline V lookup: CDR1 GTSNPN, CDR2 SVGIG (reference sequence). CDR3 length: 16 residues. J gave up 6 bases and V 3 bases, and 15 bases lay outside the gene matches. The CDR3 protein is CAWSLQGGAGGPEQYF. The CDR3, as DNA: TGTGCCTGGAGCCTACAGGGCGGAGCGGGGGGCCCCGAGCAGTACTTC.

V is TRBV6-6 and J is TRBJ2-7, with 8 bases aligning to TRBD1. This CDR3 has 16 amino acids. V lost 2 bases and J lost 3; bases outside the gene matches: 9. Per germline, CDR1 MNHNY and CDR2 SVGAGI (reference sequence). CDR3 region: CASSYPAGTGFYEQYV. DNA for the CDR3: TGTGCCAGCAGTTACCCCGCCGGGACAGGTTTCTACGAGCAGTACGTC.

In regard to this clone: Other DNA sequences in this sample translate to the same CDR3. The rearrangement joins TRBV19 to TRBJ2-2; D not resolved. The germline V gene encodes CDR1 LNHDA and CDR2 SQIVND (reference sequence). The CDR3 extends over 14 amino acids. The V end was cut by 2 bases, the J end by 1 base, with 5 bases between. The chain's CDR3 is CASSITRNTGELFF. The DNA of the CDR3 is TGTGCCAGTAGTATAACTCGGAACACCGGGGAGCTGTTTTTT.

The chain joins TRBV19 to TRBJ1-1, with unresolved D. CDR1 and CDR2 (germline): LNHDA, SQIVND (reference sequence). The V gene lost 1 base and the J gene lost 1 base, with 7 bases spanning the gap. CDR3 length: 14 amino acids. The CDR3 is CASSIGGRNTEAFF. CDR3 nucleotide sequence: TGTGCCAGTAGTATAGGAGGGAGGAACACTGAAGCTTTCTTT.

The rearrangement joins TRBV10-1 to TRBJ1-1; possible D gene TRBD1, 5 bases. Trimming shortened V by 6 bases and J by 4 bases, and 15 bases separated the two germline ends. Germline CDR1 WNHNN, CDR2 SYGVQD (reference sequence). The CDR3 spans 14 residues. This CDR3 is CASSRGDAGTEAFF. CDR3 coding DNA: TGCGCCAGCAGCCGAGGGGACGCGGGCACTGAAGCTTTCTTT.

This clone appeared once. This chain's CDR3 is CASSLYRGQSTSGTQYF. In nucleotides, the CDR3 is TGTGCCAGCAGCTTATACCGGGGGCAATCAACCTCAGGTACGCAGTATTTT. The gene calls are TRBV7-2 and TRBJ2-3, with D perhaps TRBD1 or TRBD2 (6 bases each). The CDR3 length is 17 residues. In germline, CDR1 is SGHTA, CDR2 FQGNSA. Trimming pared 2 bases from V and 8 bases from J, leaving 23 bases between.

The J gene is TRBJ1-1, the V gene TRBV30, with D uncertain. Germline CDR1 and CDR2: GTSNPN and SVGIG (reference sequence). Trimming cost V 0 bases and J 8 bases, with 16 bases left between them. This CDR3 region has 14 residues. In nucleotides, the CDR3 is TGTGCCTGGAGTGTGGGAGTCGTCTTTCGAGAAGCTTTCTTT. It yields the protein CAWSVGVVFREAFF.

This sequence joins TRBV3-1 (or the pseudogene TRBV3-2) and TRBJ1-6; D is possibly TRBD1 (6 bases). This CDR3 spans 15 amino acids. In germline, CDR1 is LGHDT, CDR2 YNNKEL (reference sequence). V lost 6 bases and J lost 9, with 18 bases in between. The CDR3 loop reads CASRLGGGQASPLHF. The CDR3 DNA sequence: TGTGCCAGCAGACTCGGCGGGGGGCAAGCTTCACCCCTCCACTTT.

This rearrangement joins TRBV12-5 to TRBJ1-5; D possibly corresponds to TRBD1 (5 bases). This CDR3 is built from 19 residues. Looked up from germline, CDR1 is LGHNT and CDR2 is FRNRAP. V lost 1 base and J 3 bases, leaving 22 bases between the germline ends. The CDR3 coding sequence is TGTGCTAGTGGTTTGGGGTCCCCCAGGGATGGGGAGAACAATCAGCCCCAGCATTTT. Residues: CASGLGSPRDGENNQPQHF.

Comment on this clone: The same CDR3 arises from other DNA sequences in this sample as well. The chain employs TRBV9 and TRBJ2-3; 8 bases align to TRBD1. CDR1 SGDLS and CDR2 YYNGEE come from the germline V gene. With V trimmed by 4 bases and J by 0 bases, 4 bases remained unmatched. The CDR3 covers 15 residues. The CDR3 DNA follows: TGTGCCAGCAGCCCTCGACAGGGGAGCACAGATACGCAGTATTTT. Amino acid sequence: CASSPRQGSTDTQYF.

This clone was observed a handful of times. The same CDR3 is also encoded by other DNA sequences in this sample. The chain uses TRBV12-3 or TRBV12-4 and TRBJ1-2; D is ambiguous. Trimming cost V 0 bases and J 1 base, with 0 bases left between them. The CDR3 length is 12 residues. The DNA for the CDR3 is TGTGCCAGCAGTTTAGCTAACTATGGCTACACCTTC. This sequence encodes CASSLANYGYTF.

This clone was recorded once. This chain joins TRBV6-6 and TRBJ1-2; no clear D. From germline, CDR1 is MNHNY and CDR2 SVGAGI (reference sequence). The CDR3 runs to 13 residues. The V end lost 4 bases, the J end lost 8 bases, and 14 bases lay between the germline ends. CDR3 sequence reads: CASSSEGTRGYTF. The DNA of the CDR3 is TGTGCCAGCAGTTCGGAGGGCACGAGGGGCTACACCTTC.

This chain links TRBV5-4 with TRBJ2-1; D may be TRBD1 (6 bases). The V gene's germline CDR1 is SGHNT and CDR2 YYREEE (reference sequence). The V gene lost 5 bases and the J gene lost 5 bases, with 11 bases spanning the gap. The CDR3 spans 13 residues. The CDR3 is CASSRDINNEQFF. The CDR3 coding sequence is TGTGCCAGCAGTCGGGACATAAACAATGAGCAGTTCTTC.

This clone has just a few counts. The V and J genes are TRBV10-1 and TRBJ1-1; D is ambiguous. Trimming left V 4 bases short and J 4 bases short, with 10 bases between. The CDR3 extends over 13 amino acids. Germline CDR1 WNHNN, CDR2 SYGVQD (reference sequence). The CDR3 protein is CASSVGVGTEAFF. The CDR3 DNA is TGCGCCAGCAGTGTCGGGGTGGGCACTGAAGCTTTCTTT.

J is TRBJ1-4 and V is TRBV7-9; no clear D. CDR1 SEHNR and CDR2 FQNEAQ come from the germline V gene (reference sequence). The CDR3 runs 10 residues. V lost 8 bases and J 7 bases, leaving 5 bases between the germline ends. CDR3 sequence (DNA): TGTGCCAGCCGTGGTGAAAAACTGTTTTTT. It translates to CASRGEKLFF.